This T cell receptor beta chain is drawn from a study of blood T cells in healthy people across ages. Study-wide findings and caveats: Both naive CD4+ cell counts and diversity were greater in long-lived donors than in aged donors. Age brought a roughly linear fall in TCR beta diversity measured per million T cells.

The germline gives CDR1 LGHNA, CDR2 YNFKEQ. V gave up 4 bases and J gave up 0 bases; unmatched junction bases: 6. The CDR3 length is 16 residues. Together with a sample-barcoded 5' primer, a J-beta primer mix was included in a second PCR lasting roughly 6 to 12 cycles. Each TCR beta cDNA got a 12-nucleotide random molecular identifier. A minimum of 3 million CDR3-containing paired-end reads was obtained for each sample. TCRdb independently ran MiXCR on the 5' RACE reads; one entry per CDR3 protein. Among around 850,000 distinct CDR3 sequences, under 40% were seen once, and the ten largest hold 10% to 15%. With respect to this clonotype: The antigen is not known.

The TCR was taken from a man between 18 and 35 years old in good health. The sample comprised blood. This rearrangement joins TRBV4-2 to TRBJ1-1, with 9 bases aligning to TRBD1. The CDR3 loop reads CASSRPGQGMNTEAFF. CDR3 in DNA: TGTGCCAGCAGCCGCCCGGGACAGGGAATGAACACTGAAGCTTTCTTT.